This TCR beta chain was recorded in a study of blood T cell repertoires in COVID-19. The CDR3 has 14 amino acids. V shed 5 bases and J shed 7 bases, with 15 bases lying between them. Per germline, CDR1 MDHEN and CDR2 SYDVKM. Here immunoSEQ multiplex PCR was the method, and the copy in TCRdb shows in-frame clones only, minus some. The sample gives 350,000 to 450,000 clones, 75% to 90% of which show up once; roughly 1.1% is in the top ten. Sequenced: PBMCs or T cells enriched from blood (not recorded which). The rearrangement links TRBV28 to TRBJ1-5; tentative D call: TRBD1 (5 bases). This TCR was recovered from a young man who had recovered from COVID-19. In DNA, the CDR3 is TGTGCCAGCAGTATTCGGACACTCTCACAGCCCCAGCATTTT. This gives the protein CASSIRTLSQPQHF.